The present TCR beta chain was sequenced within a study of blood T cell repertoires in COVID-19. As for the study in general: Sites in the United States, Italy and Spain provided acute and convalescent COVID-19 samples. From T cells, B-cell-depleted T cells, or PBMCs came the material, which was cDNA or gDNA.

Trimming shortened V by 5 bases and J by 0 bases, and 5 bases separated the two germline ends. CDR3 length: 12 residues. CDR1 SEHNR and CDR2 FQNEAQ come from the germline V gene (reference sequence). In the original workflow: From reference gene primer amplification, estimates of nucleated cell counts were derived. Sequencing was performed with immunoSEQ multiplex PCR; in TCRdb, only in-frame clones are kept and a portion is missing. The DNA was the basis for D and trimming; V, J and clone size are from that table. The sample lists about 220,000 clones, approximately 86% occurring once. The TCR comes from a woman in her twenties or thirties who had recovered from COVID-19. The rearrangement links TRBV7-9 to TRBJ2-7, with no clear D. The specimen was peripheral blood. The CDR3 DNA reads as TGTGCCAGCAGCCCGTTCTCCTACGAGCAGTACTTC. It translates to CASSPFSYEQYF.